A selection of T cell receptor beta chains follows, all from one sample in a study of blood T cells in healthy people across ages. TCRdb reanalysed the 5' RACE reads using MiXCR and keeps one entry per CDR3 protein. This sample carries roughly 800,000 distinct CDR3 sequences, about 25% of them seen once, and the ten largest clones take approximately 3.7%. These data are also associated with another study on T cells of mothers and their children.

The sequenced sample was blood. The receptors were sampled from a boy between 5 and 17 years old in good health. The CDR3 runs from the conserved cysteine through the conserved F or W. The D gene is left open where the match is weak. Only some rows state a clone size, as once, few, many or a class for expanded clones.

size,D,J,V,DNA,CDR3
.,.,TRBJ2-3,TRBV4-3,TGCGCCAGCAGCCAGGACAAGGCCCCCACAGATACGCAGTATTTT,CASSQDKAPTDTQYF
.,TRBD2,TRBJ2-1,TRBV4-3,TGCGCCAGCAGCCACATGGTCGGGGGGGGCAATGAGCAGTTCTTC,CASSHMVGGGNEQFF
.,.,TRBJ2-7,TRBV4-3,TGCGCCAGCAGCCAAGGGGTACCGGGGTCTGGGGACGAGCAATACTTC,CASSQGVPGSGDEQYF
.,.,TRBJ2-5,TRBV28,TGTGCCAGCAGTTTAGGTGGATTAGGACAGAAAGAGACCCAGTACTTC,CASSLGGLGQKETQYF
few,TRBD1,TRBJ1-4,TRBV7-2,TGTGCCAGTAGCTTAGTTGGGACAGCTAATGAAAAACTGTTTTTT,CASSLVGTANEKLFF
.,.,TRBJ1-1,TRBV27,TGTGCCAGCAGTGTCGCGGGCACTGAAGCTTTCTTT,CASSVAGTEAFF
.,.,TRBJ2-7,TRBV9,TGTGCCAGCAGCGTAGAAAGGGAATCGGCGCAGTACTTC,CASSVERESAQYF
.,.,TRBJ2-2,TRBV2,TGTGCCAGCACGGCGAACACCGGGGAGCTGTTTTTT,CASTANTGELFF
few,.,TRBJ2-3,TRBV27,TGTGCCAGCAGTTCCCCCTGGACAGCGGAGGGTACAGATACGCAGTATTTT,CASSSPWTAEGTDTQYF
.,.,TRBJ2-7,TRBV3-1,TGTGCCAGCAGCCTAGGGGACGGAGCCTACGAGCAGTACTTC,CASSLGDGAYEQYF
few,.,TRBJ2-3,TRBV6-6,TGTGCCAGCAGTTACGTCCAGGGGAGCACAGATACGCAGTATTTT,CASSYVQGSTDTQYF
few,.,TRBJ2-1,TRBV28,TGTGCCAGCAGGGGGATAAAGTACACAAACAATGAGCAGTTCTTC,CASRGIKYTNNEQFF
.,.,TRBJ2-7,TRBV7-9,TGTGCCAGCAGCACTAGTGAGGGAGACTACGAGCAGTACTTC,CASSTSEGDYEQYF
many,.,TRBJ1-1,TRBV7-6,TGTGCCAGCAGCTATCAGGGGTACACTGAAGCTTTCTTT,CASSYQGYTEAFF
few,TRBD2,TRBJ2-3,TRBV28,TGTGCCAGCAGAGGGTCTAGCGGGGGATCAGATACGCAGTATTTT,CASRGSSGGSDTQYF
.,.,TRBJ2-7,TRBV29-1,TGCAGCGTGGCCAGAAGACAATCCTACGAGCAGTACTTC,CSVARRQSYEQYF
.,.,TRBJ2-7,TRBV20-1,TGCAGTGCTAAGAGTGACGGACCCTACGAGCAGTACTTC,CSAKSDGPYEQYF
.,.,TRBJ2-7,TRBV12-3/TRBV12-4,TGTGCCAGCAGTCCGGGGTGGGGGCCCTCCTACGAGCAGTACTTC,CASSPGWGPSYEQYF
few,.,TRBJ2-4,TRBV23-1,TGCGCCAGCAGTCAATCGGACACCTTACTAGCCAAAAACATTCAGTACTTC,CASSQSDTLLAKNIQYF
.,TRBD1,TRBJ1-1,TRBV28,TGTGCCACCAGGGACAGGGGGCCGGGCGACACTGAAGCTTTCTTT,CATRDRGPGDTEAFF
few,.,TRBJ1-5,TRBV4-1,TGCGCCAGCAGCCAAGAGCGGAGGGGCCCAGAGTTACCTGGTCAGCCCCAGCATTTT,CASSQERRGPELPGQPQHF
.,TRBD1,TRBJ1-1,TRBV29-1,TGCAGCGTTCACAGGGGCCCTGAAGCTTTCTTT,CSVHRGPEAFF
.,.,TRBJ2-7,TRBV29-1,TGCAGCGTTGAAGGTGGCAGGGGCTACGAGCAGTACTTC,CSVEGGRGYEQYF
few,TRBD1,TRBJ2-5,TRBV6-1,TGTGCCAGCAGTGGGGGACAGGGGATAGAGGCCCAGTACTTC,CASSGGQGIEAQYF
.,TRBD2,TRBJ2-2,TRBV4-3,TGCGCCAGCAGCCGACCCGGAACTAGCGGGGGGCCCGGGGAGCTGTTTTTT,CASSRPGTSGGPGELFF
few,TRBD2,TRBJ2-1,TRBV12-3/TRBV12-4,TGTGCCAGCATCCCCCCGGGGCTAGCGGGTCCGTCCTACAATGAGCAGTTCTTC,CASIPPGLAGPSYNEQFF
.,.,TRBJ2-1,TRBV24-1,TGTGCCACCAGTGATGGACAGTCCCGGGAGCAGTTCTTC,CATSDGQSREQFF
.,TRBD2,TRBJ2-4,TRBV28,TGTGCCAGCAGTTACCTAGGGACTAGCGAAAGGCAAAACATTCAGTACTTC,CASSYLGTSERQNIQYF
.,.,TRBJ1-1,TRBV25-1,TGTGCCTGCGCTCGGTGGGGGGAGGCCACTGAAGCTTTCTTT,CACARWGEATEAFF
.,TRBD2,TRBJ2-7,TRBV6-2/TRBV6-3,TGTGCCAGCAAAAAGCGGGAAGGTTACGAGCAGTACTTC,CASKKREGYEQYF
.,.,TRBJ2-5,TRBV27,TGTGCCAGCAATGCTCTAGGGGGGGCCCCAGAGACCCAGTACTTC,CASNALGGAPETQYF
.,TRBD2,TRBJ2-7,TRBV28,TGTGCCAGCAGTTCGGGGACTAGCGGGAGCCTCTACGAGCAGTACTTC,CASSSGTSGSLYEQYF
few,.,TRBJ1-4,TRBV18,TGTGCCAGCTCACCACAGGGGGGGAAACTGTTTTTT,CASSPQGGKLFF
few,TRBD2,TRBJ2-1,TRBV5-1,TGCGCCAGCAGCTTCTCTAGCGGGGGGGAGTACAATGAGCAGTTCTTC,CASSFSSGGEYNEQFF
.,TRBD2,TRBJ2-1,TRBV10-2,TGCGCCAGCAGTCCTAGCGGGAGGAGGAATGAGCAGTTCTTC,CASSPSGRRNEQFF
.,.,TRBJ2-1,TRBV20-1,TGCAGTGCTGACGACCACAATGAGCAGTTCTTC,CSADDHNEQFF
once,.,TRBJ2-5,TRBV5-1,TGCGCCAGCAGCTTGACAGGCCGGGCCCAAGAGACCCAGTACTTC,CASSLTGRAQETQYF
.,.,TRBJ2-7,TRBV7-8,TGTGCCAGCAGCTTAGCGTACGGTCTCCGCGAGCAGTACTTC,CASSLAYGLREQYF
.,.,TRBJ2-3,TRBV6-2/TRBV6-3,TGTGCCAGCAGTCTTACGGACGGACCTCCAGATACGCAGTATTTT,CASSLTDGPPDTQYF
.,.,TRBJ2-6,TRBV28,TGTGCCAGCAGTCCCCGGGTCGGCACTGGGGCCAACGTCCTGACTTTC,CASSPRVGTGANVLTF
.,TRBD1,TRBJ2-1,TRBV5-8,TGTGCCAGCAGCGGGACAGGGGTCAATGAGCAGTTCTTC,CASSGTGVNEQFF
few,.,TRBJ1-2,TRBV12-3/TRBV12-4,TGTGCCAGCAGTCCTCTGGCCCGGGAAGGCTATGGCTACACCTTC,CASSPLAREGYGYTF
.,.,TRBJ2-1,TRBV28,TGTGCCAGCAGTCCCGGAGGGGGCAGCCGCAGGGAGCAGTTCTTC,CASSPGGGSRREQFF
.,.,TRBJ1-1,TRBV16,TGTGCCAGCAGCCTCCTCGAGGGGGGCACTGAAGCTTCCTTT,CASSLLEGGTEASF
few,TRBD1,TRBJ2-5,TRBV25-1,TGTGCCAGCAGTGGACAGGGGGATCCTGAGCAGTACTTC,CASSGQGDPEQYF
few,.,TRBJ2-1,TRBV19,TGTGCCAGTAGTTGGGGTGGATCCTCCTACAATGAGCAGTTCTTC,CASSWGGSSYNEQFF
.,TRBD1,TRBJ2-5,TRBV4-3,TGCGCCAGCAGCCTCCACCCCGGGACAGCTCAAGAGACCCAGTACTTC,CASSLHPGTAQETQYF
.,.,TRBJ2-5,TRBV24-1,TGTGCCACCAGTGATTTGCCAGGACGCGGGCAGTACTTC,CATSDLPGRGQYF
.,TRBD1,TRBJ1-1,TRBV7-2,TGTGCCAGCAGCTTAGAAGGGGGCAGGAACACTGAAGCTTTCTTT,CASSLEGGRNTEAFF
few,TRBD2,TRBJ2-5,TRBV4-3,TGCGCCAGCAGCCAAGAAAGGCTAGCGGGAGGTCCCCAGTACTTC,CASSQERLAGGPQYF
.,TRBD1,TRBJ2-4,TRBV28,TGTGCCAGCAGTCTCCCGGGACAGGGCCGAAACATTCAGTACTTC,CASSLPGQGRNIQYF
.,.,TRBJ2-3,TRBV27,TGTGCCAGCGCCCCGGGGACGGGTACGCAGTATTTT,CASAPGTGTQYF
.,.,TRBJ1-2,TRBV12-3/TRBV12-4,TGTGCCAGCAGAGGTCTCGGGACGCGCCACGGCTACACCTTC,CASRGLGTRHGYTF
few,.,TRBJ1-3,TRBV7-2,TGTGCCAGCAGCCCTCAGCGGGGGGCTTTCGGAAACACCATATATTTT,CASSPQRGAFGNTIYF